This TCR beta chain was captured by sequencing in a study of CD8 T cells in ankylosing spondylitis. Study findings and constraints: Matched synovial fluid from ankylosing spondylitis patients was reported to be enriched for disease-linked clones. Certain motif variants had earlier been reported in reactive arthritis synovial fluid and blood. Those disease-linked clones were CD8+; they were also relatively rare in peripheral blood. What appeared characteristic of ankylosing spondylitis blood was a TCR beta motif of 7 or 8 highly homologous variants.

At least ten counts were recorded for this clonotype. The target antigen is unknown. This CDR3 is 15 amino acids long. The J segment lost 8 bases and the V segment lost 2 bases, leaving 7 bases of the junction unmatched. In TCRdb, the 5' RACE reads were re-called with MiXCR into one record per CDR3 protein. The table lists about 160,000 distinct CDR3 sequences, about 16% of them singletons. The gene calls are TRBV12-3 or TRBV12-4 and TRBJ2-1; TRBD1 agrees at 9 bases. The origin of this receptor is a male donor with ankylosing spondylitis or in good health (not recorded which). Sequencing was performed on blood, either unsorted or a sorted T cell fraction (not recorded which). The CDR3 reads CASSLKSGQGYEQFF. CDR3 sequence (DNA): TGTGCCAGCAGTTTAAAGTCTGGACAGGGGTATGAGCAGTTCTTC.